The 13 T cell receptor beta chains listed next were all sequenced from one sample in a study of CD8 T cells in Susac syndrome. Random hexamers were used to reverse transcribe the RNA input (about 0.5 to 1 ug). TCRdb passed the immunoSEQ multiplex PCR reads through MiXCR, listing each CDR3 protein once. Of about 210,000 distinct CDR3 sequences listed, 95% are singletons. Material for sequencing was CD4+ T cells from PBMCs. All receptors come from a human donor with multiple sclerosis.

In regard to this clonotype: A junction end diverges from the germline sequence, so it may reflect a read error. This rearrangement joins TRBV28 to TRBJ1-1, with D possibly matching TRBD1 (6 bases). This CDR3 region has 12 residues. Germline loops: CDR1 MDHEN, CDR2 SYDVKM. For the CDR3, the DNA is TGTGCCAGCCGCTCCAGGGACACTGAAGTTTTCTTT. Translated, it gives CASRSRDTEVFF.

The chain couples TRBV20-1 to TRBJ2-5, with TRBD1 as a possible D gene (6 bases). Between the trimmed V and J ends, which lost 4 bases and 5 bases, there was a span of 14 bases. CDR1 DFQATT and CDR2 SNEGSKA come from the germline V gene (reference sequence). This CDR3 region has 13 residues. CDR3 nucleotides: TGCAGTGCTAACCCAGGGGCCCCGGAGACCCAGTACTTC. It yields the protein CSANPGAPETQYF.

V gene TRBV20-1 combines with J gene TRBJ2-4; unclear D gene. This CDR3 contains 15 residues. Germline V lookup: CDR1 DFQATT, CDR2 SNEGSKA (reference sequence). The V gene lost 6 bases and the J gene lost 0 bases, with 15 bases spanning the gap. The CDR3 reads CSAAPRGLAKNIQYF. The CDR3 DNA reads TGCAGTGCCGCCCCTCGTGGCCTAGCCAAAAACATTCAGTACTTC.

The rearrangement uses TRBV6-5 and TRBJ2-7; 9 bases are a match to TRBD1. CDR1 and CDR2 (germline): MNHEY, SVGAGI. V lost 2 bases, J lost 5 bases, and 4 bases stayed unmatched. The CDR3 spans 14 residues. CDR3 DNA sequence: TGTGCCAGCAGTTACCCGGACAGGGGACACGAGCAGTACTTC. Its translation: CASSYPDRGHEQYF.

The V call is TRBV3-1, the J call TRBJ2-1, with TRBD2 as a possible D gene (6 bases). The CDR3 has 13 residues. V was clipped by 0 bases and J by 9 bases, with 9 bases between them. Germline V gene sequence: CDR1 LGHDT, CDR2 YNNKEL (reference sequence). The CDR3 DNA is TGTGCCAGCAGCCAAGAATTGGAGGGTGAGCAGTTCTTC. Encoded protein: CASSQELEGEQFF.

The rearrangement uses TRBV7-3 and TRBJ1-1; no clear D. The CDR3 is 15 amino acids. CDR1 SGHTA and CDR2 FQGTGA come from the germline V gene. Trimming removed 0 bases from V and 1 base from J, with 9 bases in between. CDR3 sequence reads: CASSLTGKGNTEAFF. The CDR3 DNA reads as TGTGCCAGCAGCTTAACAGGCAAGGGGAACACTGAAGCTTTCTTT.

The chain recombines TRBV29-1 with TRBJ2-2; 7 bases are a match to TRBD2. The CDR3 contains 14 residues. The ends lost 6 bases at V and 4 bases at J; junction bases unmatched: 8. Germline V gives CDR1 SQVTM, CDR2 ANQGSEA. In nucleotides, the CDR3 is TGCAGCGTCGGCCGGGACTATTCCACCGGGGAGCTGTTTTTT. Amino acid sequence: CSVGRDYSTGELFF.

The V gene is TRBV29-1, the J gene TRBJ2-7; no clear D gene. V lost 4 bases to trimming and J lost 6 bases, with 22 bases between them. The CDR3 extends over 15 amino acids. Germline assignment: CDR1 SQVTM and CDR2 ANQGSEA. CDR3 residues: CSVASATLSVGEQYF. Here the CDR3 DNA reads TGCAGCGTTGCGTCAGCCACCCTTTCAGTCGGCGAGCAGTACTTC.

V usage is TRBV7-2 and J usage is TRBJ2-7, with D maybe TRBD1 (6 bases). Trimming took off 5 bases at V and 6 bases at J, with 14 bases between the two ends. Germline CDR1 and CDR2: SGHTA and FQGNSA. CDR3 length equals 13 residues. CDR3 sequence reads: CASSLGTRGEQYF. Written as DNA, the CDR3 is TGTGCCAGCAGCCTTGGGACACGGGGCGAGCAGTACTTC.

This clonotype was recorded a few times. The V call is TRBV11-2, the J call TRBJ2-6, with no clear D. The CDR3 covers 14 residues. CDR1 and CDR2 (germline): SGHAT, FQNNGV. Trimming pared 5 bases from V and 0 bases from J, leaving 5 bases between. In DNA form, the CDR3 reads TGTGCCAGCAGCGCTTACTCTGGGGCCAACGTCCTGACTTTC. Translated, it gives CASSAYSGANVLTF.

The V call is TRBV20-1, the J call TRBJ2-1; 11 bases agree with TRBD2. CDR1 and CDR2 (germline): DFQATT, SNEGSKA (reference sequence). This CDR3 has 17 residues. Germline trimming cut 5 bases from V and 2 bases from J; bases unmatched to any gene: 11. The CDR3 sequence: CSAPKRRLAGTYNEQFF. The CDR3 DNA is TGCAGTGCTCCTAAGCGTCGACTAGCGGGAACCTACAATGAGCAGTTCTTC.

CDR3 residues: CASSIDPAGVEQFF. CDR3 nucleotides: TGTGCCAGTAGTATAGATCCGGCGGGAGTTGAGCAGTTCTTC. The rearrangement uses TRBV19 and TRBJ2-1; TRBD2 agrees at 7 bases. Germline-derived CDR1 and CDR2 are LNHDA and SQIVND (reference sequence). The CDR3 is 14 amino acids. With 0 bases clipped from V and 9 bases from J, the junction kept 5 bases outside the gene matches.

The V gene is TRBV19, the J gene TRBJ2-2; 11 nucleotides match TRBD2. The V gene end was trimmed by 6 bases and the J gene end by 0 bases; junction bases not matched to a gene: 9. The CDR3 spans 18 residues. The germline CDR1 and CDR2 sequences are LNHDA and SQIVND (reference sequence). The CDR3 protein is CASRDRLAGIPNTGELFF. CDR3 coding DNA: TGTGCCAGTAGAGACCGACTAGCGGGGATTCCGAACACCGGGGAGCTGTTTTTT.